This T cell receptor beta chain originates from a study of Tregs in tolerant kidney transplant recipients. The data were produced by immunoSEQ multiplex PCR, yet TCRdb's version contains in-frame clones alone and is incomplete. The repertoire has about 73,000 clones, roughly 98% of them found once; the top ten carry roughly 0.6%. The CDR3 runs 14 residues. Germline CDR1 and CDR2: SGHVS and FQNEAQ. The chain employs TRBV7-8 and TRBJ1-3; D is possibly TRBD1 (6 bases). The input for sequencing was CD4+ T cells from blood, taken before the transplant. This sequence originates from a human donor who received a combined kidney and bone marrow transplant. CDR3 sequence reads: CATKGGGSGNTIYF. In nucleotides, the CDR3 is TGTGCTACTAAAGGGGGGGGCTCTGGAAACACCATATATTTT.